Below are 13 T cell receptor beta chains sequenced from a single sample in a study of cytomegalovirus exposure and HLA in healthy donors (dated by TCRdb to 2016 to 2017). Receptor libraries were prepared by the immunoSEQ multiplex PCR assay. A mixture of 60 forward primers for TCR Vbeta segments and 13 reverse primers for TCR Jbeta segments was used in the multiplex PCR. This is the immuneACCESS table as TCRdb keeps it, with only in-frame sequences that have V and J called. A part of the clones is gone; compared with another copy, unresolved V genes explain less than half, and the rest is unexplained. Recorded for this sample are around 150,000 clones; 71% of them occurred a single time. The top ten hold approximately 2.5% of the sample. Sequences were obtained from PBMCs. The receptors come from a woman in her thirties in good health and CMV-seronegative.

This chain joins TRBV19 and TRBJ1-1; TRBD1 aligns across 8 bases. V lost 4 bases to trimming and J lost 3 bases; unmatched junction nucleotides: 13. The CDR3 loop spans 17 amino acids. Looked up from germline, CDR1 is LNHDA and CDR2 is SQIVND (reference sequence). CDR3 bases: TGTGCCAGTAGTAGACCTCCCTACGGACAGGGACACACTGAAGCTTTCTTT. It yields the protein CASSRPPYGQGHTEAFF.

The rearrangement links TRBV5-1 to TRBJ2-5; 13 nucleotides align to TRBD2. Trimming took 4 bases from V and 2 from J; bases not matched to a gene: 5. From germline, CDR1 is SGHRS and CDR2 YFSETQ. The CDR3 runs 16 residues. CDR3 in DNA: TGCGCCAGCAGCAGACTAGCGGGAGGTACACAAGAGACCCAGTACTTC. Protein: CASSRLAGGTQETQYF.

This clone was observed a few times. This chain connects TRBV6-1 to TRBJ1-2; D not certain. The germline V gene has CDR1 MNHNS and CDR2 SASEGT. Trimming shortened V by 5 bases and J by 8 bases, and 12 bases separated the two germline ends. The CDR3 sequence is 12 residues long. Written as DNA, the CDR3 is TGTGCCAGCAGTCCCTACTTACGAGGCTACACCTTC. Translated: CASSPYLRGYTF.

CDR3 residues: CASSQGTGTSGLNEQFF. CDR3 bases: TGCGCCAGCAGCCAAGGAACCGGGACTAGCGGGCTAAATGAGCAGTTCTTC. The rearrangement uses TRBV4-1 and TRBJ2-1; 12 bases agree with TRBD2. V lost 1 base and J lost 7; bases outside the gene matches: 8. The germline V gene has CDR1 MGHRA and CDR2 YSYEKL. The CDR3 extends over 17 amino acids.

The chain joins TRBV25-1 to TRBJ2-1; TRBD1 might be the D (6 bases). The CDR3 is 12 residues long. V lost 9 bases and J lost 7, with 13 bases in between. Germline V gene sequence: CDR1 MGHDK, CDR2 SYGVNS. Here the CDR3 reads CASGQTSNEQFF. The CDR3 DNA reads TGTGCCAGTGGACAGACGAGTAATGAGCAGTTCTTC.

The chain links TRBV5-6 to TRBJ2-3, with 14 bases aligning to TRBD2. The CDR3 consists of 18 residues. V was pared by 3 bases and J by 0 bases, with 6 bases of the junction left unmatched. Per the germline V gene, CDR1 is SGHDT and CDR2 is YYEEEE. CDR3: CASSYGLAGGTSTDTQYF. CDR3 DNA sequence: TGTGCCAGCAGCTATGGACTAGCGGGAGGTACTAGCACAGATACGCAGTATTTT.

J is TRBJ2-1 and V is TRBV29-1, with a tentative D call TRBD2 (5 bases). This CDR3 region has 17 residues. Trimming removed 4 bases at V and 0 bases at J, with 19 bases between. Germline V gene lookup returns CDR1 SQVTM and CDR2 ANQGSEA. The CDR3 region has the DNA TGCAGCGTTGTGAAACGACCGCTGGGGAGCTCCTACAATGAGCAGTTCTTC. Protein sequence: CSVVKRPLGSSYNEQFF.

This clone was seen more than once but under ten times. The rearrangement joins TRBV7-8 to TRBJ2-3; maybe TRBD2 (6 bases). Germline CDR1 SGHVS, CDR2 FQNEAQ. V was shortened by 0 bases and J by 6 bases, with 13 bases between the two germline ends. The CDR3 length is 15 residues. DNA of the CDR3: TGTGCCAGCAGCTTAGCGGGACTCGACTTGGATACGCAGTATTTT. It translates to CASSLAGLDLDTQYF.

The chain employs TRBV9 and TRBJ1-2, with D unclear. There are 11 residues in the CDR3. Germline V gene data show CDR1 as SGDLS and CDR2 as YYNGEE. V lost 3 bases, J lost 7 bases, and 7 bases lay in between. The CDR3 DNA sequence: TGTGCCAGCAGCGGTGCACTTGGCTACACCTTC. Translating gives CASSGALGYTF.

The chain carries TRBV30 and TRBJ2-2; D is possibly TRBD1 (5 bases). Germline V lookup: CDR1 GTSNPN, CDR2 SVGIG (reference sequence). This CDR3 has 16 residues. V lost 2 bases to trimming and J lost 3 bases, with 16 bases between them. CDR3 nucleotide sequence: TGTGCCTGGAGTCGCTATAAGGGGCCCTACACCGGGGAGCTGTTTTTT. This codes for CAWSRYKGPYTGELFF.

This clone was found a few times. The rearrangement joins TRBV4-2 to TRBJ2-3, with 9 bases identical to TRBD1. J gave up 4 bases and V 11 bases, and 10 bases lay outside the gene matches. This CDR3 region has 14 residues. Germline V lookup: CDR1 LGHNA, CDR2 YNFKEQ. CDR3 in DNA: TGTGCCCTCCGAGGACAGGGGTGGGCAGATACGCAGTATTTT. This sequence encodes CALRGQGWADTQYF.

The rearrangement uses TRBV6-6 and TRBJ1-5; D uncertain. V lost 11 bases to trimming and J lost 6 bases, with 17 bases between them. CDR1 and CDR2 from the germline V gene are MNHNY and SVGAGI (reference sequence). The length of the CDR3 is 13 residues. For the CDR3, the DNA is TGTGCCGCCTCCCCGGGAGGGAGTCAGCCCCAGCATTTT. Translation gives CAASPGGSQPQHF.

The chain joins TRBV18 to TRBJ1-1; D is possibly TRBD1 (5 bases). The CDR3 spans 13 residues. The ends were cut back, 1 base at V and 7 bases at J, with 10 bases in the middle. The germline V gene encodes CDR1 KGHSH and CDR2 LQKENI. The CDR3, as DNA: TGTGCCAGCTCACCACGGGGGGTGGATGAAGCTTTCTTT. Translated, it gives CASSPRGVDEAFF.